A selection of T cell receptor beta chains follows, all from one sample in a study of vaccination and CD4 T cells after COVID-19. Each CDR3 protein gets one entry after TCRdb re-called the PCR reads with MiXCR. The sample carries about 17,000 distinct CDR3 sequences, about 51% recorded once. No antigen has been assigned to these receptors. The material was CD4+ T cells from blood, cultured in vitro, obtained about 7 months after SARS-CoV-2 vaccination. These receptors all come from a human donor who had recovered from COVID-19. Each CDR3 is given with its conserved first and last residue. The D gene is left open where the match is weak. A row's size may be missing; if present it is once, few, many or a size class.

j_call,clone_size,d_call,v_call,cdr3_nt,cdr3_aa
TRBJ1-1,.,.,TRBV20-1,TGCAGTGCTAGTCAAGGGTTGAGTACTGAAGCTTTCTTT,CSASQGLSTEAFF
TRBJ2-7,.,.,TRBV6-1,TGTGCCAGCACCCCGGGTTACCAGGCTCCCTACGAGCAGTACTTC,CASTPGYQAPYEQYF
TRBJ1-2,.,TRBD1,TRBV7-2,TGTGCCAGCAGAGAGGACAGGAACTATGGCTACACCTTC,CASREDRNYGYTF
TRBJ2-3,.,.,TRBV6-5,TGTGCCAGCAGTTCTCGAACCCCTAGCCGGACAGATACGCAGTATTTT,CASSSRTPSRTDTQYF
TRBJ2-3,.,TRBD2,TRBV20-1,TGCAGTGCTAGAGCCGTAGCGGGGGCAGATACGCAGTATTTT,CSARAVAGADTQYF
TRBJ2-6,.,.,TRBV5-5,TGTGCCAGCAGCTTCTCAAGGTCTGGGGCCAACGTCCTGACTTTC,CASSFSRSGANVLTF
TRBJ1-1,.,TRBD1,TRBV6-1,TGTGCCAGCAGCGCTGGACGGCAGGGGGGAGCTTTCTTT,CASSAGRQGGAFF
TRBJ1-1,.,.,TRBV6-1,TGTGCCAGCAGTCCACAGGGTGGGCGTCTGGCTTTCTTT,CASSPQGGRLAFF
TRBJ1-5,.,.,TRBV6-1,TGTGCCAGCAGTGAATTGGGGGTAAATCAGCCCCAGCATTTT,CASSELGVNQPQHF
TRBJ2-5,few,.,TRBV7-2,TGTGCCAGCAGCCTTATGACAAGCGGGCAAGAGACCCAGTACTTC,CASSLMTSGQETQYF
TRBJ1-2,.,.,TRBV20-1,TGCAGTGCTCACCCCGGGGCGAACTATGGCTACACCTTC,CSAHPGANYGYTF
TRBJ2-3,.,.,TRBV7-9,TGTGCCTGTGCATGGGTGGGGGGAGATACGCAGTATTTT,CACAWVGGDTQYF
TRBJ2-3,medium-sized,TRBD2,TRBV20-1,TGCAGTGCCCCCGGACTAGCGGGAGTCACAGATACGCAGTATTTT,CSAPGLAGVTDTQYF
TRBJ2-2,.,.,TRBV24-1,TGTGCCACCAGTGTGGCAGGGTGGTCGACCGGGGAGCTGTTTTTT,CATSVAGWSTGELFF
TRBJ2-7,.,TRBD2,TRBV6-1,TGTGCCAGCAGACCGCCGGGCGGGGGATCCTACGAGCAGTACTTC,CASRPPGGGSYEQYF